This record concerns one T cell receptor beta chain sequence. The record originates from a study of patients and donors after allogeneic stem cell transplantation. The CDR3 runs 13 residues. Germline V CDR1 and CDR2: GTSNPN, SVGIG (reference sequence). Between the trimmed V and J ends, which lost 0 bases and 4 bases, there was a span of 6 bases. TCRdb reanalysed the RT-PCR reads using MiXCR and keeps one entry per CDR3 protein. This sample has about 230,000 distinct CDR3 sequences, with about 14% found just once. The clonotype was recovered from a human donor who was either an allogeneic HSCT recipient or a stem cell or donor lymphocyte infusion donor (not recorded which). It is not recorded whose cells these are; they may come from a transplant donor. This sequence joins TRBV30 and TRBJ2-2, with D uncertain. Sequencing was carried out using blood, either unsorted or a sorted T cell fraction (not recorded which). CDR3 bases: TGTGCCTGGAGTGTATACGGCACCGGGGAGCTGTTTTTT. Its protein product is CAWSVYGTGELFF.